Listed here is a single T cell receptor beta chain. What it binds is unknown. These data originate in a study of shared clonotypes between healthy human individuals. General study results and limits: What naive subsets generally showed was a larger estimated richness than memory subsets showed.

Clones were read by immunoSEQ multiplex PCR, and TCRdb kept only the in-frame ones, dropping some. Of 2 million to 2.5 million clones listed, roughly 92% are singletons. CDR1 is SGHTA and CDR2 is FQGNSA in the germline V gene. V gave up 5 bases and J gave up 4 bases, with 13 bases separating them. This CDR3 is built from 14 residues. The V and J genes are TRBV7-2 and TRBJ2-3, with D possibly matching TRBD2 (5 bases). The origin of this receptor is a man between 18 and 29 years old in good health. Some clones in this sample may be carry-over from other donors' samples. Sequencing was done on a sample of naive CD4+ T cells from PBMCs. Subset in this sample: CD45RA+ positively selected. CDR3 sequence: CASSRTRVSDTQYF. The CDR3 nucleotides read TGTGCCAGCAGCCGCACTAGGGTGTCAGATACGCAGTATTTT.